The following is a T cell receptor beta chain sequence with its context. Its matching antigen is unknown. The data were taken from a study of long-term antiretroviral therapy in people with HIV. Runs used v3.0 of the immunoSEQ assay and were done at survey level. Produced via immunoSEQ multiplex PCR; TCRdb's table is partial and in-frame only. Here the sample spans fewer than 20,000 clones, approximately 75% being singletons. Trimming removed 6 bases at V and 6 bases at J, with 14 bases between. The CDR3 contains 13 residues. Germline-derived CDR1 and CDR2 are MNHEY and SMNVEV (reference sequence). Study conclusions and caveats: Transplant-donor-level diversity was not reached after ART, though diversity increased. Neither ART adherence, viral resistance nor therapy changes were documented.

The specimen was unsorted PBMCs, collected 1.5 years before starting antiretroviral therapy. The sequence came from a woman aged 50 to 65 with HIV. The chain combines TRBV27 with TRBJ2-5; weak D call: TRBD1 (6 bases). CDR3 sequence reads: CASSIPGQQTQYF. CDR3 bases: TGTGCCAGCAGCATTCCGGGACAACAGACCCAGTACTTC.